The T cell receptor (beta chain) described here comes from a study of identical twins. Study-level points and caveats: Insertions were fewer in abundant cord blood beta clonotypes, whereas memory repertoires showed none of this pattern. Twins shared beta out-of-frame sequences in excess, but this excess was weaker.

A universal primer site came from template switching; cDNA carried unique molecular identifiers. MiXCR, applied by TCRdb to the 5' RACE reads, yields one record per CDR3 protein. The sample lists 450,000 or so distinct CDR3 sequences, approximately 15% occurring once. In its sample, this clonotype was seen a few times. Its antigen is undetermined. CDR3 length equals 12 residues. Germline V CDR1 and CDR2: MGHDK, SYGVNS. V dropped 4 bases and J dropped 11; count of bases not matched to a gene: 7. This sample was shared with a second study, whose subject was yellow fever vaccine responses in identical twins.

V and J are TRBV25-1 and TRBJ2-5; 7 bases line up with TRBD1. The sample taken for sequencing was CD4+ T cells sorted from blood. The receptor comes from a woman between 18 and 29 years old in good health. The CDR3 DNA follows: TGTGCCAGCAGTGGTGACAGGGTTGGTCAGTACTTC. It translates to CASSGDRVGQYF.